A selection of T cell receptor beta chains follows, all from one sample in a study of OX40 agonist ivuxolimab in advanced cancers. Assay: immunoSEQ multiplex PCR; the TCRdb copy retains only in-frame clones and omits some. Among around 38,000 clones listed, about 82% were seen once. Sequenced material: CD4+ or CD8+ T cells sorted from blood, taken in a trial of the OX40 agonist ivuxolimab. All receptors derive from an adult with an advanced solid tumor such as melanoma, head and neck, liver or kidney cancer. Both conserved end residues are trimmed from each CDR3. D genes are given only for firm matches.

TRBD2,TRBJ2-7,TRBV9,13,ASSSRAGRSYEQY
TRBD1,TRBJ1-4,TRBV28,16,ASSPGTGRRSTNEKLF
TRBD1,TRBJ1-2,TRBV10-3,16,AISSRPRDSRFSYGYT
-,TRBJ2-1,TRBV5-4,14,ASSWAQGLIPHEQF
-,TRBJ1-2,TRBV11-2,14,ASSSLRVSTNYGYT
-,TRBJ1-5,TRBV28,11,ASRRQGSQPQH
-,-,TRBV6-4,17,AIPALGGGNSSRTYEQY
-,TRBJ1-2,TRBV30,10,AWSVHGMGYT
TRBD2,TRBJ2-3,TRBV19,16,ASTKGLAGGRSTDTQY
TRBD1,TRBJ2-1,TRBV27,10,ASSSYRDRQF
-,TRBJ1-1,TRBV4-1,14,ASSQEGGQRDTEAF
TRBD1,TRBJ2-7,TRBV10-3,12,AISEQGANFEQY
TRBD1,TRBJ2-3,TRBV18,11,ASSTGGTDTQY
TRBD2,TRBJ2-1,TRBV2,13,ASSETTSGYNEQF
-,TRBJ1-3,TRBV6-6,14,ASSSGVAPNGNTIY
-,TRBJ1-5,TRBV6-6,13,ASSPQGRGNQPQH
TRBD1,TRBJ2-1,TRBV4-1,15,ASSQDPTGGFYNEQF
TRBD1,TRBJ1-3,TRBV18,13,ASSNTGGSGNTIY
TRBD1,TRBJ1-3,TRBV6-5,13,ASSQGRGSGNTIY
-,TRBJ2-1,TRBV9,13,ASSPQDASYNEQF
-,TRBJ2-6,TRBV25-1,15,ASSGGRQDSGANVLT
-,TRBJ1-1,TRBV28,10,ASSLTRQDPF
-,TRBJ2-7,TRBV19,14,ASSISWRQRRYEQY
-,TRBJ1-3,TRBV14,15,ASSQVVSDPSGNTIY
-,TRBJ1-1,TRBV6-5,11,ASSQLEGTEAF
-,TRBJ1-2,TRBV2,10,ASSVWGGGYT
-,TRBJ2-1,TRBV5-1,10,ASSLVLNEQF
TRBD1,TRBJ2-5,TRBV6-5,13,ASIRTGGFGETQY
-,TRBJ2-3,TRBV19,13,ASSIGNSYTDTQY